This T cell receptor beta chain stems from a study of T cell changes during pregnancy in multiple sclerosis. From germline, CDR1 is ENHRY and CDR2 SYGVKD. Between the trimmed V and J ends, which lost 7 bases and 0 bases, there was a span of 10 bases. The CDR3 totals 13 residues. This table comes from immunoSEQ multiplex PCR, and its TCRdb copy is limited to in-frame clones, with some not included. Among over 65,000 clones listed, roughly nine tenths were seen once. This receptor was taken from a female donor with multiple sclerosis, enrolled in a pregnancy study. This chain links TRBV10-3 with TRBJ2-7; D is perhaps TRBD2 (6 bases). The sequencing here drew on peripheral blood, taken in the first trimester of pregnancy. The CDR3 is CAITAGSSYEQYF. Here the CDR3 DNA reads TGTGCCATCACTGCGGGGAGCTCCTACGAGCAGTACTTC.